These 31 T cell receptor beta chains were sequenced from one sample in a study of T cell responses to AZD1222 COVID-19 vaccine. Clones were sequenced by immunoSEQ multiplex PCR, and TCRdb holds only the in-frame ones, with some missing. The sample consists of some 170,000 clones, roughly 90% of them appearing once. Sequencing was performed on peripheral blood, taken 28 days after the second AZD1222 dose. The receptors come from an adult who received the AZD1222 COVID-19 vaccine.

This clone was picked up a small number of times. The same CDR3 is also encoded by other DNA sequences in this sample. The chain is built from TRBV6-1 and TRBJ1-5; D is uncertain. The CDR3 is made up of 11 amino acids. The germline V and J ends were trimmed by 3 bases and 7 bases, with 4 bases remaining between them. Per the germline V gene, CDR1 is MNHNS and CDR2 is SASEGT. The CDR3 region has the DNA TGTGCCAGCAGTGAGCACCAGCCCCAGCATTTT. It codes for CASSEHQPQHF.

This chain joins TRBV7-9 and TRBJ1-1; D may be TRBD1 (5 bases). Trimming stripped 2 bases from V and 6 bases from J, with 10 bases between. The germline V gene has CDR1 SEHNR and CDR2 FQNEAQ (reference sequence). The CDR3 is 13 amino acids. The CDR3 DNA reads as TGTGCCAGCAGCTTAAAAGGGGTAGCTGAAGCTTTCTTT. It is translated as CASSLKGVAEAFF.

V gene TRBV2 combines with J gene TRBJ1-3; the D is unclear. This CDR3 has 14 amino acids. The V gene's germline CDR1 is SNHLY and CDR2 FYNNEI. The V end lost 5 bases, the J end lost 0 bases, and 8 bases lay between the germline ends. The CDR3 region has the DNA TGTGCCAGCAGTAGTCCGGCCTCTGGAAACACCATATATTTT. Protein sequence: CASSSPASGNTIYF.

The chain recombines TRBV10-3 with TRBJ1-2; D is perhaps TRBD1 (5 bases). V lost 3 bases and J lost 4, with 15 bases in between. Germline CDR1 reads ENHRY; CDR2 reads SYGVKD. The CDR3 runs to 15 residues. The CDR3 region has the DNA TGTGCCATCAGTGAAGGGCAGGGTGGTCCCTATGGCTACACCTTC. It encodes CAISEGQGGPYGYTF.

The CDR3 here is CASSLEVGGGGYGYTF. The CDR3 DNA reads TGTGCCAGCAGCTTGGAGGTAGGGGGCGGAGGCTATGGCTACACCTTC. The rearrangement joins TRBV5-6 to TRBJ1-2; TRBD1 matches at 7 bases. Trimming removed 0 bases from V and 4 bases from J; junction bases left unmatched: 9. The length of the CDR3 is 16 residues. Germline CDR1 is SGHDT and CDR2 is YYEEEE.

V usage is TRBV7-3 and J usage is TRBJ2-3, with D possibly matching TRBD2 (5 bases). V lost 5 bases, J lost 2 bases, and 11 bases lay in between. There are 14 residues in the CDR3. Germline V gene lookup returns CDR1 SGHTA and CDR2 FQGTGA. For the CDR3, the DNA is TGTGCCAGCAGCGCGGACGGGAACACAGATACGCAGTATTTT. This sequence encodes CASSADGNTDTQYF.

This clone was picked up many times. CDR3 in DNA: TGTGCCAGCGGGACCGGGACATCTTTGGAGCAGTACTTC. Translation: CASGTGTSLEQYF. This chain joins TRBV5-4 and TRBJ2-7, with D perhaps matching TRBD1 (6 bases). Germline lookup yields CDR1 SGHNT and CDR2 YYREEE (reference sequence). The V gene lost 7 bases and the J gene lost 7 bases, with 18 bases spanning the gap. The CDR3 is 13 residues long. Based on the CDR3 plus reference TRBV5-4 and TRBJ2-7, the full variable domain is ETGVTQSPTHLIKTRGQQVTLRCSSQSGHNTVSWYQQALGQGPQFIFQYYREEENGRGNFPPRFSGLQFPNYSSELNVNALELDDSALYLCASGTGTSLEQYFGPGTRLTVT.

The rearrangement joins TRBV7-2 to TRBJ2-1; unclear D gene. The CDR3 spans 13 residues. Per the germline V gene, CDR1 is SGHTA and CDR2 is FQGNSA. V was clipped by 5 bases and J by 6 bases, with 11 bases between them. The DNA for the CDR3 is TGTGCCAGCAGCATCCTTTTAATCAATGAGCAGTTCTTC. Amino acid sequence: CASSILLINEQFF.

V is TRBV29-1 and J is TRBJ1-2, with 11 positions matching TRBD1. The germline CDR1 and CDR2 sequences are SQVTM and ANQGSEA. CDR3 length equals 14 residues. CDR3 region: CSTDGQGAFYGYTF. CDR3 bases: TGCAGTACTGACGGACAGGGGGCTTTCTATGGCTACACCTTC. Based on the CDR3 plus reference TRBV29-1 and TRBJ1-2, the full variable domain is SAVISQKPSRDICQRGTSLTIQCQVDSQVTMMFWYRQQPGQSLTLIATANQGSEATYESGFVIDKFPISRPNLTFSTLTVSNMSPEDSSIYLCSTDGQGAFYGYTFGSGTRLTVV.

The chain couples TRBV5-4 to TRBJ1-5, with D hard to call. This CDR3 contains 13 residues. Germline CDR1 and CDR2: SGHNT and YYREEE (reference sequence). V shed 0 bases and J shed 7 bases, with 8 bases lying between them. CDR3 amino acids: CASSLDAGQPQHF. Written as DNA, the CDR3 is TGTGCCAGCAGCTTGGATGCGGGGCAGCCCCAGCATTTT.

The CDR3 spells CASSITGHGYTF. The CDR3 DNA reads as TGTGCCAGCAGTATCACAGGCCATGGCTACACCTTC. This rearrangement joins TRBV7-9 to TRBJ1-2, with TRBD1 as a possible D gene (5 bases). The CDR3 runs to 12 residues. Germline V gene data show CDR1 as SEHNR and CDR2 as FQNEAQ (reference sequence). V shed 6 bases and J shed 6 bases, with 11 bases lying between them.

The rearrangement uses TRBV10-3 and TRBJ1-4; D may be TRBD1 (6 bases). Germline loops: CDR1 ENHRY, CDR2 SYGVKD. Between the trimmed V and J ends, which lost 0 bases and 7 bases, there was a span of 12 bases. This CDR3 is built from 15 residues. The CDR3 coding sequence is TGTGCCATCAGTGAGTCGATGGGGGCTGGTGAAAAACTGTTTTTT. Translation gives CAISESMGAGEKLFF.

CDR3 sequence reads: CASSQEGWYSPLHF. The CDR3 coding sequence is TGTGCCAGCAGCCAGGAGGGGTGGTATTCACCCCTCCACTTT. The chain is built from TRBV14 and TRBJ1-6, with D possibly being TRBD1 (5 bases). The germline gives CDR1 SGHDN, CDR2 FVKESK. The CDR3 extends over 14 amino acids. V was clipped by 3 bases and J by 8 bases, with 11 bases between them.

The chain couples TRBV27 to TRBJ2-1; a weak D match, TRBD1 (6 bases). With 2 bases removed from V and 9 bases from J, the gap between germline ends came to 11 bases. The CDR3 has 13 residues. The germline CDR1 and CDR2 sequences are MNHEY and SMNVEV (reference sequence). The CDR3 nucleotides read TGTGCCAGCAGTTTAGCCGGGACAATTGAGCAGTTCTTC. Translated: CASSLAGTIEQFF.

The gene calls are TRBV11-3 and TRBJ2-1, with D tentatively TRBD1 or TRBD2 (6 bases each). The germline CDR1 and CDR2 sequences are SGHNT and YENEEA. CDR3 size: 16 residues. V was shortened by 5 bases and J by 9 bases, with 23 bases between the two germline ends. The CDR3 region has the DNA TGTGCCAGCAGCCGAAGGGGGGCGGGGCCCTATAGTGAGCAGTTCTTC. It codes for CASSRRGAGPYSEQFF.

This chain connects TRBV3-1 (or the pseudogene TRBV3-2) to TRBJ1-3, with D possibly TRBD1 on 5 matching bases. With 0 bases removed from V and 5 bases from J, the gap between germline ends came to 20 bases. Germline CDR1 is LGHDT and CDR2 is YNNKEL (reference sequence). CDR3 length: 18 residues. The CDR3 loop is CASSQDGSDRPTRNTIYF. The DNA of the CDR3 is TGTGCCAGCAGCCAAGATGGATCCGACAGACCAACTCGAAACACCATATATTTT.

The chain links TRBV29-1 to TRBJ2-1; D might be TRBD1 (5 bases). Germline CDR1 is SQVTM and CDR2 is ANQGSEA. Trimming removed 7 bases from V and 0 bases from J, with 10 bases in between. The CDR3 length is 13 residues. The CDR3 coding sequence is TGCAGCGCAACAGGTAGCTCCTACAATGAGCAGTTCTTC. Protein: CSATGSSYNEQFF.

This clone has just a few counts. The chain is built from TRBV5-4 and TRBJ1-3; TRBD1 is a possible D gene (6 bases). Looked up from germline, CDR1 is SGHNT and CDR2 is YYREEE (reference sequence). The CDR3 contains 18 residues. V shed 3 bases and J shed 0 bases, with 19 bases lying between them. The CDR3 spells CASSWASGGAVSGNTIYF. CDR3 bases: TGTGCCAGCAGCTGGGCCTCGGGGGGGGCCGTCTCTGGAAACACCATATATTTT.

This chain uses TRBV19 with TRBJ1-1, with D maybe TRBD1 (5 bases). The CDR3 spans 14 residues. Per the germline V gene, CDR1 is LNHDA and CDR2 is SQIVND (reference sequence). The V and J ends lost 7 bases and 4 bases respectively, with 16 bases between them. The CDR3 sequence is CASIGRGTVTEAFF. CDR3 bases: TGTGCCAGTATAGGTCGGGGGACCGTCACTGAAGCTTTCTTT.

This chain links TRBV10-3 with TRBJ1-2; TRBD1 is a possible D gene (5 bases). Germline assignment: CDR1 ENHRY and CDR2 SYGVKD. V lost 7 bases to trimming and J lost 4 bases, with 10 bases between them. The CDR3 runs to 12 residues. The chain's CDR3 is CAINSGGYGYTF. CDR3 bases: TGTGCCATCAATTCTGGGGGCTATGGCTACACCTTC.

The V call is TRBV25-1, the J call TRBJ2-3, with TRBD2 matching over 8 bases. V lost 5 bases, J lost 1 base, and 11 bases stayed unmatched. In germline, CDR1 is MGHDK, CDR2 SYGVNS. This CDR3 is 17 amino acids long. CDR3 loop: CASSRAGGFLRTDTQYF. The CDR3, as DNA: TGTGCCAGCAGTCGGGCGGGGGGTTTTCTCCGCACAGATACGCAGTATTTT.

This clone was detected only once. This chain connects TRBV6-5 to TRBJ2-3, with 7 bases matching TRBD1. This CDR3 has 14 amino acids. J was trimmed by 3 bases and V by 6 bases; bases with no gene match: 6. CDR1 is MNHEY and CDR2 is SVGAGI in the germline V gene. The CDR3 region is CASRNDRETDTQYF. The CDR3 DNA sequence: TGTGCCAGCAGGAACGACAGGGAAACAGATACGCAGTATTTT.

This clone was picked up a small number of times. The chain joins TRBV27 to TRBJ1-5; 8 positions match TRBD1. The CDR3 extends over 15 amino acids. J lost 4 bases, V lost 5 bases, and 7 bases had no gene match. Germline CDR1 MNHEY, CDR2 SMNVEV (reference sequence). The CDR3 DNA is TGTGCCAGCAGTCTAGGACAGGGCCCAAATCAGCCCCAGCATTTT. Amino acid sequence: CASSLGQGPNQPQHF.

This chain connects TRBV27 to TRBJ1-2; 9 nucleotides align to TRBD1. The CDR3 contains 17 residues. Germline trimming cut 1 base from V and 8 bases from J; bases unmatched to any gene: 14. The V gene's germline CDR1 is MNHEY and CDR2 SMNVEV (reference sequence). Here the CDR3 reads CASSLLRGQGEARGYTF. The CDR3 DNA follows: TGTGCCAGCAGTTTATTAAGGGGACAGGGAGAAGCGAGGGGCTACACCTTC.

The chain carries TRBV6-5 and TRBJ1-4, with 7 bases aligning to TRBD1. This CDR3 has 14 residues. Germline CDR1 reads MNHEY; CDR2 reads SVGAGI. J gave up 4 bases and V 7 bases, and 6 bases lay outside the gene matches. This chain's CDR3 is CASTPDRFNEKLFF. The CDR3 region has the DNA TGTGCCAGCACTCCGGACAGGTTTAATGAAAAACTGTTTTTT.

The gene calls are TRBV4-1 and TRBJ1-5; 7 bases align to TRBD1. Germline assignment: CDR1 MGHRA and CDR2 YSYEKL. The J segment lost 7 bases and the V segment lost 6 bases, leaving 9 bases of the junction unmatched. CDR3 length: 14 residues. The chain's CDR3 is CASSPGQEWQPQHF. The CDR3 nucleotides are TGCGCCAGCAGTCCTGGACAGGAATGGCAGCCCCAGCATTTT.

The V call is TRBV6-5, the J call TRBJ1-1; D gene ambiguous. The CDR3 has 12 residues. V was pared by 6 bases and J by 3 bases, with 8 bases between. Germline V lookup: CDR1 MNHEY, CDR2 SVGAGI. Written as DNA, the CDR3 is TGTGCCAGCAGGGCTAGGGACACTGAAGCTTTCTTT. Amino acid sequence: CASRARDTEAFF.

In its sample, this clone was seen once. The genes are TRBV5-1 and TRBJ1-1; 10 bases align to TRBD1. From germline, CDR1 is SGHRS and CDR2 YFSETQ. Germline trimming cut 0 bases from V and 2 bases from J; bases unmatched to any gene: 7. The CDR3 loop spans 17 amino acids. In DNA form, the CDR3 reads TGCGCCAGCAGCTTGGTGGGGGGACAGGGGACAAACACTGAAGCTTTCTTT. This gives the protein CASSLVGGQGTNTEAFF.

This clone appeared a single time. This sequence joins TRBV7-2 and TRBJ1-2; perhaps TRBD1 as D (5 bases). Per the germline V gene, CDR1 is SGHTA and CDR2 is FQGNSA. The V end was cut by 4 bases, the J end by 4 bases, with 7 bases between. There are 12 residues in the CDR3. The CDR3 reads CASSSRGYGYTF. As DNA, the CDR3 is TGTGCCAGCAGCTCGAGGGGCTATGGCTACACCTTC. Full variable domain (missing parts from reference TRBV7-2 and TRBJ1-2): GAGVSQSPSNKVTEKGKDVELRCDPISGHTALYWYRQSLGQGLEFLIYFQGNSAPDKSGLPSDRFSAERTGGSVSTLTIQRTQQEDSAVYLCASSSRGYGYTFGSGTRLTVV.

The rearrangement uses TRBV14 and TRBJ1-3; 7 nucleotides line up with TRBD1. J gave up 0 bases and V 4 bases, and 6 bases lay outside the gene matches. The germline gives CDR1 SGHDN, CDR2 FVKESK. This CDR3 contains 16 residues. The CDR3 nucleotides are TGTGCCAGCAGCCCGAGACAGGGTCCCTCTGGAAACACCATATATTTT. This sequence encodes CASSPRQGPSGNTIYF.

The V gene is TRBV27, the J gene TRBJ1-1; D might be TRBD1 (6 bases). Trimming left V 8 bases short and J 5 bases short, with 9 bases between. The CDR3 has 11 amino acids. CDR1 and CDR2 (germline): MNHEY, SMNVEV (reference sequence). The CDR3 is CASERGTEAFF. CDR3 sequence (DNA): TGTGCCAGCGAAAGGGGGACTGAAGCTTTCTTT.